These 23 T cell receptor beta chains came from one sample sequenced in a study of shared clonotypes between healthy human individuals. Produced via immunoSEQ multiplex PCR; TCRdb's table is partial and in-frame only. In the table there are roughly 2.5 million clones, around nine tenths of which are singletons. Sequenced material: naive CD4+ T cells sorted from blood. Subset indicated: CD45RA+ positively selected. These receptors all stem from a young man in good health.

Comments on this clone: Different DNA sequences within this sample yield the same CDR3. CDR3 region: CASSESGETQYF. The CDR3 coding sequence is TGCGCCAGCAGTGAGTCCGGAGAGACCCAGTACTTC. The chain couples TRBV10-1 to TRBJ2-5; D ambiguous. The CDR3 runs to 12 residues. Germline lookup yields CDR1 WNHNN and CDR2 SYGVQD (reference sequence). V lost 0 bases and J lost 4, with 3 bases in between.

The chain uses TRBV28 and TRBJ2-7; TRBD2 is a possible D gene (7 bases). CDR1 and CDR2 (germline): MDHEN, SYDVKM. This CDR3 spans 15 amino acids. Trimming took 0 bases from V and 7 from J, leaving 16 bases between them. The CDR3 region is CASSLWAGAHMEQYF. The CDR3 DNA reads TGTGCCAGCAGTTTATGGGCGGGGGCACACATGGAGCAGTACTTC.

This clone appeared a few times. The CDR3 coding sequence is TGTGCCAGCAGTGCCTCCTGGGATACTTCACCCCTCCACTTT. Residues: CASSASWDTSPLHF. This chain joins TRBV6-1 and TRBJ1-6, with D unresolved. Trimming shortened V by 4 bases and J by 9 bases, and 13 bases separated the two germline ends. Germline assignment: CDR1 MNHNS and CDR2 SASEGT. This CDR3 is built from 14 residues.

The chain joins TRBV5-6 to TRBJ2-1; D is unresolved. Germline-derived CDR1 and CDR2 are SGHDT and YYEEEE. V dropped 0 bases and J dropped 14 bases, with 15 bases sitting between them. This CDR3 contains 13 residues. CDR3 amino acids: CASSLGWEYHEFF. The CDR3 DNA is TGTGCCAGCAGCTTGGGTTGGGAATATCACGAGTTCTTC.

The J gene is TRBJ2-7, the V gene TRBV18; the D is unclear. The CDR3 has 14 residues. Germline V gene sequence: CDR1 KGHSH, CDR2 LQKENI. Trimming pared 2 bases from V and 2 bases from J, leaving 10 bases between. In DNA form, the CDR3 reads TGTGCCAGCTCACCAGAAGGTTTGACCTACGAGCAGTACTTC. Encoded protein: CASSPEGLTYEQYF.

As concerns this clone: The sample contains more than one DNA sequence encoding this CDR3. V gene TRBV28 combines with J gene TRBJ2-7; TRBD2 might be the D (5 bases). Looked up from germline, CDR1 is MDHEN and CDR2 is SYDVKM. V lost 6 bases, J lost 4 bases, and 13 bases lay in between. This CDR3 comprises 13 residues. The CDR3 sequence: CASSLSGNYEQYF. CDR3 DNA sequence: TGTGCCAGCAGCCTATCGGGAAATTACGAGCAGTACTTC. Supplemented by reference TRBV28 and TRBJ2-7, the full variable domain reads DVKVTQSSRYLVKRTGEKVFLECVQDMDHENMFWYRQDPGLGLRLIYFSYDVKMKEKGDIPEGYSVSREKKERFSLILESASTNQTSMYLCASSLSGNYEQYFGPGTRLTVT.

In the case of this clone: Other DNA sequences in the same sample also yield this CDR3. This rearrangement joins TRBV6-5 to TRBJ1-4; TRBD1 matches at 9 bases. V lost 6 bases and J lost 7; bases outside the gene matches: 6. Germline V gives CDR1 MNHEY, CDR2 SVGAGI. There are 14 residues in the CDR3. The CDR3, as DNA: TGTGCCAGCAGGCCACAGGGGGCGGGTGAAAAACTGTTTTTT. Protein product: CASRPQGAGEKLFF.

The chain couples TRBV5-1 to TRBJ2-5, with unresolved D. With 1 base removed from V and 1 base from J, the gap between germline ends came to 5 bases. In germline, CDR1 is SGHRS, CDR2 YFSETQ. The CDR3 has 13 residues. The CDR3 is CASSLNPQETQYF. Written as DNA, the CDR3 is TGCGCCAGCAGCTTGAATCCCCAAGAGACCCAGTACTTC.

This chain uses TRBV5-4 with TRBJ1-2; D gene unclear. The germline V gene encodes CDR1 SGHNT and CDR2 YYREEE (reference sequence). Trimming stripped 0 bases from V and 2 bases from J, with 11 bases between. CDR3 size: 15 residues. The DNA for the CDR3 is TGTGCCAGCAGCTTGGCAGCTGCACAGAACTATGGCTACACCTTC. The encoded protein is CASSLAAAQNYGYTF.

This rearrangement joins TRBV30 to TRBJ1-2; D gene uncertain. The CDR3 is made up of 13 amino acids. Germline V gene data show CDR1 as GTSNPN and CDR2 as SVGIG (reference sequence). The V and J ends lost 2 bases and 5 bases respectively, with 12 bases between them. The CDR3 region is CAWSLQTQYGYTF. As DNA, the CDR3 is TGTGCCTGGAGTCTACAGACACAGTATGGCTACACCTTC.

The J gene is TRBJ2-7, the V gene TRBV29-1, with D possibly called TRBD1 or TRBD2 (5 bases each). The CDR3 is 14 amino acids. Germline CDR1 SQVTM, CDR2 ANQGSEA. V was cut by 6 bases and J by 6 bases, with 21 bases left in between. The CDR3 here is CSVPGAHSDPEQYF. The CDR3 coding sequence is TGCAGCGTCCCCGGGGCGCACTCAGACCCCGAGCAGTACTTC.

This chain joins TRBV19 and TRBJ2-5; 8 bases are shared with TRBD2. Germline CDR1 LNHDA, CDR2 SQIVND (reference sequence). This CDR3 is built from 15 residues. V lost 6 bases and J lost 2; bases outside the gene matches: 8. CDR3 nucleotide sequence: TGTGCCAGTAGGACTATAGCGGGGCCTCAAGAGACCCAGTACTTC. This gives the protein CASRTIAGPQETQYF.

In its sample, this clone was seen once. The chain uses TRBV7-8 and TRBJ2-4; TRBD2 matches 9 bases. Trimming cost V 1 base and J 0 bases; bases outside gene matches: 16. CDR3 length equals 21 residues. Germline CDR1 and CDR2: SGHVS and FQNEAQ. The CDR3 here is CASSLVLFPSGTQIAKNIQYF. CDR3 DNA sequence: TGTGCCAGCAGCTTAGTTCTGTTTCCTAGCGGGACCCAGATAGCCAAAAACATTCAGTACTTC.

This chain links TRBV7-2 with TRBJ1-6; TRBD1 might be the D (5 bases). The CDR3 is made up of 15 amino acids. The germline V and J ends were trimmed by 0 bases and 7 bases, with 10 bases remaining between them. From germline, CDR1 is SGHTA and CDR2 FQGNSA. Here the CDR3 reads CASSLAAGQNSPLHF. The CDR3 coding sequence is TGTGCCAGCAGCTTAGCGGCGGGGCAGAATTCACCCCTCCACTTT.

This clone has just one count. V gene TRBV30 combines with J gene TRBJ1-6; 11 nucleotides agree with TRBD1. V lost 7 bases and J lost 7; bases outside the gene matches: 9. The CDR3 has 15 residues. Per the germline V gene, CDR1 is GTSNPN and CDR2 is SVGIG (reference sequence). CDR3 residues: CASPGQGVYNSPLHF. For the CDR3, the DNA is TGTGCCTCTCCGGGACAGGGGGTTTACAATTCACCCCTCCACTTT.

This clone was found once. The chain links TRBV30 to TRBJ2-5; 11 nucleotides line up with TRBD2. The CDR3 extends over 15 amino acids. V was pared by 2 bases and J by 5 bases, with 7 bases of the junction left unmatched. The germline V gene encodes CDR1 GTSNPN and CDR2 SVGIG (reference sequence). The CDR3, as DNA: TGTGCCTGGAGTAGGACTAGCGGGTTCAGGGAGACCCAGTACTTC. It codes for CAWSRTSGFRETQYF. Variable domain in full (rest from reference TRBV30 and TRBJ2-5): SQTIHQWPATLVQPVGSPLSLECTVEGTSNPNLYWYRQAAGRGLQLLFYSVGIGQISSEVPQNLSASRPQDRQFILSSKKLLLSDSGFYLCAWSRTSGFRETQYFGPGTRLLVL.

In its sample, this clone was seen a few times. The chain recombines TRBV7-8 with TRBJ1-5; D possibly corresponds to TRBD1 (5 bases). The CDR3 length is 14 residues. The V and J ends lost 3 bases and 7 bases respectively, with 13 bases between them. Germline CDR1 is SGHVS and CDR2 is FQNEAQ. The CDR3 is CASSFATGGQPQHF. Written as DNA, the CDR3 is TGTGCCAGCAGCTTCGCCACTGGGGGGCAGCCCCAGCATTTT.

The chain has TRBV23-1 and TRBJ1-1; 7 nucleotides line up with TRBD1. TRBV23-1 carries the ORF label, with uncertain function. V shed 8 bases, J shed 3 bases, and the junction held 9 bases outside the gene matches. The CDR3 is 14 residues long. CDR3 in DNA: TGCGCCAGCGGTACAGGGGCGCGGGACACTGAAGCTTTCTTT. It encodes CASGTGARDTEAFF.

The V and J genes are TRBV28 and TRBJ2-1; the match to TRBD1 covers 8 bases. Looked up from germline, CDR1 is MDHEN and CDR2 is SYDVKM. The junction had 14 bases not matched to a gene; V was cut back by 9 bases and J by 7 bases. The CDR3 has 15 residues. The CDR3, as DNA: TGTGCCAGTTTGGAGGGTCAGGGGGCTGGAAATGAGCAGTTCTTC. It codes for CASLEGQGAGNEQFF.

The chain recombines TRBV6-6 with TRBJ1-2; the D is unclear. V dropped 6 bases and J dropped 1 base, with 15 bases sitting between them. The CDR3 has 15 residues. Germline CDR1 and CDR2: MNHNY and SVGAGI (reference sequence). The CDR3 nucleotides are TGTGCCAGCAGGCCAGTGGCAGGAGATAACTATGGCTACACCTTC. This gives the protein CASRPVAGDNYGYTF.

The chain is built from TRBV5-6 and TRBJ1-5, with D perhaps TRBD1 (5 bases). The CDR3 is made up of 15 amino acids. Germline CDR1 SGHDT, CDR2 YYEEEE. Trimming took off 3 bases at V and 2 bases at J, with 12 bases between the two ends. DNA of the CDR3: TGTGCCAGCAGCTCGGACAAAGTGGGCAATCAGCCCCAGCATTTT. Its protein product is CASSSDKVGNQPQHF.

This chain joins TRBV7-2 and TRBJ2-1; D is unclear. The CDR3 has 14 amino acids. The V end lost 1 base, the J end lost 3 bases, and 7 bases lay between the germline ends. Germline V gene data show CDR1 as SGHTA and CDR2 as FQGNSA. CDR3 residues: CASSLEEYYNEQFF. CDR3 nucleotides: TGTGCCAGCAGCTTAGAGGAGTACTACAATGAGCAGTTCTTC.

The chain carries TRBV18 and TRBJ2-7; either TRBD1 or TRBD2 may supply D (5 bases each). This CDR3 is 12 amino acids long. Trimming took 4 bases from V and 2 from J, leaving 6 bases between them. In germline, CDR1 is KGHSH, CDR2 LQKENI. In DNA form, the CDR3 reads TGTGCCAGCTCACGGGGGACCTACGAGCAGTACTTC. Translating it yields CASSRGTYEQYF. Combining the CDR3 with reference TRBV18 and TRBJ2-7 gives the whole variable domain NAGVMQNPRHLVRRRGQEARLRCSPMKGHSHVYWYRQLPEEGLKFMVYLQKENIIDESGMPKERFSAEFPKEGPSILRIQQVVRGDSAAYFCASSRGTYEQYFGPGTRLTVT.